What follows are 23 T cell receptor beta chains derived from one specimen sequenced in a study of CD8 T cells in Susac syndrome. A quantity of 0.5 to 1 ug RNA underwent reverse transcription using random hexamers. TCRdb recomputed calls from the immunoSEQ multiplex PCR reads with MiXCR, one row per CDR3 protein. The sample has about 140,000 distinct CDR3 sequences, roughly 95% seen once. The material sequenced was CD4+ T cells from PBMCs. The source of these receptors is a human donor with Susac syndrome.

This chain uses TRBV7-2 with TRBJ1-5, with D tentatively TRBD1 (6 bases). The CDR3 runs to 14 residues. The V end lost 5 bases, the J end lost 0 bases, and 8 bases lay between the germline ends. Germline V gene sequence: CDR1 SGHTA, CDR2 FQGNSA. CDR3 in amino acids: CASSGGLSNQPQHF. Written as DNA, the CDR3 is TGTGCCAGCAGCGGGGGGCTTAGCAATCAGCCCCAGCATTTT. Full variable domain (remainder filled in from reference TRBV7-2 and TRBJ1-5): GAGVSQSPSNKVTEKGKDVELRCDPISGHTALYWYRQSLGQGLEFLIYFQGNSAPDKSGLPSDRFSAERTGGSVSTLTIQRTQQEDSAVYLCASSGGLSNQPQHFGDGTRLSIL.

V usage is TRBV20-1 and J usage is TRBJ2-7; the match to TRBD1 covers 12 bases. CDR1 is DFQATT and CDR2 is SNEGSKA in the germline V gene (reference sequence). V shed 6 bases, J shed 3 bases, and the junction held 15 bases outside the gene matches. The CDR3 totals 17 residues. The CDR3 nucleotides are TGCAGTGCCTCCCAATTATACCGGGACAGGGGGCTCTACGAGCAGTACTTC. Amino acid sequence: CSASQLYRDRGLYEQYF.

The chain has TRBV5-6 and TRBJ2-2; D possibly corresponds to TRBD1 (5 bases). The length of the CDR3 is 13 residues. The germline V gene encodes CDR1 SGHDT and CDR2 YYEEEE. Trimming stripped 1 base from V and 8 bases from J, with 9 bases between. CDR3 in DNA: TGTGCCAGCAGCTTGAAGGGGCAGGGGGAGCTGTTTTTT. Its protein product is CASSLKGQGELFF.

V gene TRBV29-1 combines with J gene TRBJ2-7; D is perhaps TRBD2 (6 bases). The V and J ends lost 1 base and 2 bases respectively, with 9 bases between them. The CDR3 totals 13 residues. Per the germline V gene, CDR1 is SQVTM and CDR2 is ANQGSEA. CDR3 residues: CSVEGRGAYEQYF. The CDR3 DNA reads TGCAGCGTTGAAGGGCGGGGCGCCTACGAGCAGTACTTC.

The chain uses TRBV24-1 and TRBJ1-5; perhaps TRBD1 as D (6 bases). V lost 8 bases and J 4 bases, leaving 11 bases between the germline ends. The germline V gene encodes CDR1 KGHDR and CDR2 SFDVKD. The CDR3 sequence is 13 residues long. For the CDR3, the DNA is TGTGCCACCAACGGACAGATTAATCAGCCCCAGCATTTT. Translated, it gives CATNGQINQPQHF.

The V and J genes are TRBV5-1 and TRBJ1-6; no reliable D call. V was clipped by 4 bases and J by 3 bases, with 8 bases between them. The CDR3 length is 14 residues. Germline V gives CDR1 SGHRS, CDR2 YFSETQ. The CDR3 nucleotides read TGCGCCAGCAGCGGTGCCTTCTATAATTCACCCCTCCACTTT. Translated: CASSGAFYNSPLHF.

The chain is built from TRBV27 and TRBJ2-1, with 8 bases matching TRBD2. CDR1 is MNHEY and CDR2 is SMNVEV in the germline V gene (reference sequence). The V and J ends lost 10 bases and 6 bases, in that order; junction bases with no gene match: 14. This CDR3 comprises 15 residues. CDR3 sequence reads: CATLAGLAGINEQFF. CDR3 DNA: TGTGCCACCCTCGCGGGGCTAGCGGGTATCAATGAGCAGTTCTTC.

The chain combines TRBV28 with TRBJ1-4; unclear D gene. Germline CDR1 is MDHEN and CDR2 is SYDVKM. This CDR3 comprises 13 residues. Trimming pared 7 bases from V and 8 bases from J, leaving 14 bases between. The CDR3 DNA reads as TGTGCCAGCAAGGTCCTCATACGGGAAAAACTGTTTTTT. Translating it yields CASKVLIREKLFF. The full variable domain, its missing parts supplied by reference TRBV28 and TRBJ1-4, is DVKVTQSSRYLVKRTGEKVFLECVQDMDHENMFWYRQDPGLGLRLIYFSYDVKMKEKGDIPEGYSVSREKKERFSLILESASTNQTSMYLCASKVLIREKLFFGSGTQLSVL.

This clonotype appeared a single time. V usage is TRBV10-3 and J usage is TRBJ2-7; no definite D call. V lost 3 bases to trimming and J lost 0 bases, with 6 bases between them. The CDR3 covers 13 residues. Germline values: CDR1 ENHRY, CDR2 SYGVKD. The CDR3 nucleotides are TGTGCCATCAGTGACTCCGGCTCCTACGAGCAGTACTTC. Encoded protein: CAISDSGSYEQYF.

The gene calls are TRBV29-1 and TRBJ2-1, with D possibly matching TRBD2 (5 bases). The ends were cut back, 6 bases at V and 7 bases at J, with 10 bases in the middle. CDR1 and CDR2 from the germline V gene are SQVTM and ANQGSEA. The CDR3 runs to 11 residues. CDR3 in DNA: TGCAGCGTCGCCCGGAGGAATGAGCAGTTCTTC. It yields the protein CSVARRNEQFF.

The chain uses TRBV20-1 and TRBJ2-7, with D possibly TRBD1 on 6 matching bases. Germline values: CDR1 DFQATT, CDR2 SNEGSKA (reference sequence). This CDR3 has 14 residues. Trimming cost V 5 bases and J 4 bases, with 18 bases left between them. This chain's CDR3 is CSAGTPQGPYEQYF. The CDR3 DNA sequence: TGCAGTGCTGGGACACCCCAGGGACCTTACGAGCAGTACTTC.

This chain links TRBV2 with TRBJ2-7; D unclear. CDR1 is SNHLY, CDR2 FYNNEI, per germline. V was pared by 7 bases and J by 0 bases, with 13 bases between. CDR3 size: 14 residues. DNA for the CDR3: TGTGCCAGCACTTCCCACAGCAACTCCTACGAGCAGTACTTC. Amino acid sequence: CASTSHSNSYEQYF.

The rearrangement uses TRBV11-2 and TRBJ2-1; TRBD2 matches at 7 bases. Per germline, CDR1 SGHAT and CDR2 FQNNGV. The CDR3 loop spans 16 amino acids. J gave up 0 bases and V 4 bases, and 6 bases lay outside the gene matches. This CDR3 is CASSSLARSSYNEQFF. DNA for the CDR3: TGTGCCAGCAGCTCACTAGCGAGAAGCTCCTACAATGAGCAGTTCTTC.

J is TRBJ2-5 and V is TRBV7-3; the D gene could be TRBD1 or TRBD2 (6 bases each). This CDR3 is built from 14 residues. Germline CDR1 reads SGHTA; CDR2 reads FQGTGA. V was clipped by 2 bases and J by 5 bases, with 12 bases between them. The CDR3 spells CASSLFGGQETQYF. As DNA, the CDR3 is TGTGCCAGCAGCTTATTTGGGGGGCAGGAGACCCAGTACTTC.

The chain's CDR3 is CASSPPFGTGQSSYNEQFF. Written as DNA, the CDR3 is TGTGCCAGCAGCCCGCCCTTTGGAACAGGGCAAAGCTCCTACAATGAGCAGTTCTTC. The rearrangement links TRBV9 to TRBJ2-1; D is perhaps TRBD1 (6 bases). V lost 4 bases and J lost 0, with 23 bases in between. CDR3 length: 19 residues. Germline loops: CDR1 SGDLS, CDR2 YYNGEE.

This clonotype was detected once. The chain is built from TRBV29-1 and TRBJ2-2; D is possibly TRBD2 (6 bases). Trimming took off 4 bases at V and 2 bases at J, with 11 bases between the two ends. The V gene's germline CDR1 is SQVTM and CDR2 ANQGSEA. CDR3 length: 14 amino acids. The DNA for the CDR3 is TGCAGCGTTGGCGCAGGGACTAACACCGGGGAGCTGTTTTTT. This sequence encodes CSVGAGTNTGELFF.

The DNA of the CDR3 is TGCAGCGTTGATATGACCGGGAGTGAGAGAGAGCAGTACTTC. Protein: CSVDMTGSEREQYF. This chain joins TRBV29-1 and TRBJ2-7, with D possibly being TRBD2 (6 bases). V was trimmed by 3 bases and J by 7 bases, leaving 19 bases between them. Germline loops: CDR1 SQVTM, CDR2 ANQGSEA. The length of the CDR3 is 14 residues.

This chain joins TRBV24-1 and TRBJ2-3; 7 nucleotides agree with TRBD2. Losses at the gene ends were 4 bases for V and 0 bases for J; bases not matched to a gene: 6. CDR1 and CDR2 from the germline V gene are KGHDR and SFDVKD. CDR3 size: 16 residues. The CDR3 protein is CATSEASGSSTDTQYF. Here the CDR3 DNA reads TGTGCCACCAGTGAAGCTAGCGGAAGTAGCACAGATACGCAGTATTTT.

The CDR3 coding sequence is TGCAGTGCTAGACTAGCGGGTAACATTCAGTACTTC. It is translated as CSARLAGNIQYF. The J gene is TRBJ2-4, the V gene TRBV20-1, with 8 bases lining up with TRBD2. V shed 2 bases and J 7 bases; nucleotides not matched to a gene: 1. Germline values: CDR1 DFQATT, CDR2 SNEGSKA (reference sequence). The CDR3 has 12 amino acids.

The CDR3 loop reads CASSYDSVRGQYF. The CDR3 DNA reads as TGTGCCAGCAGTTACGACAGCGTGAGAGGGCAGTACTTC. This rearrangement joins TRBV6-2 or TRBV6-3 to TRBJ2-7; possible D gene TRBD1, 5 bases. CDR1 is MNHEY and CDR2 is SVGEGT in the germline V gene. Trimming took off 2 bases at V and 9 bases at J, with 14 bases between the two ends. This CDR3 region has 13 residues.

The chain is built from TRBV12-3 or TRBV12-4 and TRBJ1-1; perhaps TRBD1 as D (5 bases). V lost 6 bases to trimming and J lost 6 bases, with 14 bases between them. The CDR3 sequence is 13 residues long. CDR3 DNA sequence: TGTGCCAGCAGCCCCCGGGGGGGTTCTGAAGCTTTCTTT. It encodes CASSPRGGSEAFF.

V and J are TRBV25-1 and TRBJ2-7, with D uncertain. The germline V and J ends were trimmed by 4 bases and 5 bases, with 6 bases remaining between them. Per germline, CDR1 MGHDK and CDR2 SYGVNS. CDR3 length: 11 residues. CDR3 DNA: TGTGCCAGCAGTGGTTTTAACGAGCAGTACTTC. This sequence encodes CASSGFNEQYF.

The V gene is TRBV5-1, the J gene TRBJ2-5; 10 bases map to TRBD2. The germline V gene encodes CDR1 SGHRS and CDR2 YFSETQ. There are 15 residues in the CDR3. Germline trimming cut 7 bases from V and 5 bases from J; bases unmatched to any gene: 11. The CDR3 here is CASGRTSGGGETQYF. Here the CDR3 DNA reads TGCGCCAGCGGCCGGACTAGCGGAGGGGGGGAGACCCAGTACTTC.